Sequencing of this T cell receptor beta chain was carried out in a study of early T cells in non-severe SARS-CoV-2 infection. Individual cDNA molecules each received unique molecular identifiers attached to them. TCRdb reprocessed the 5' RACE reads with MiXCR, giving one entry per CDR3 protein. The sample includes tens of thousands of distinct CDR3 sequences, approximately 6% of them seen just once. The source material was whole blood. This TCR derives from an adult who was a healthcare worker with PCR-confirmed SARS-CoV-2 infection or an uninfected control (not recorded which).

The CDR3 protein is CASNHLYGYTF. CDR3 nucleotide sequence: TGTGCCAGCAATCACCTTTATGGCTACACCTTC. The chain uses TRBV6-1 and TRBJ1-2; D is uncertain. In germline, CDR1 is MNHNS, CDR2 SASEGT. The V and J ends lost 7 bases and 5 bases respectively, with 8 bases between them. This CDR3 has 11 residues.